The 8 T cell receptor beta chains below were found in one sample sequenced in a study of early T cells in non-severe SARS-CoV-2 infection. In TCRdb, the 5' RACE reads were re-called with MiXCR into one record per CDR3 protein. The sample lists more than 60,000 distinct CDR3 sequences, 9.5% to 15% occurring once. The material sequenced was whole blood, taken at baseline. The receptors come from an adult who was a healthcare worker with PCR-confirmed SARS-CoV-2 infection or an uninfected control (not recorded which).

This clonotype was detected only a few times. The chain links TRBV9 to TRBJ2-2; D gene unclear. Trimming left V 4 bases short and J 4 bases short, with 17 bases between. Germline V gene data show CDR1 as SGDLS and CDR2 as YYNGEE. CDR3 size: 16 residues. CDR3 bases: TGTGCCAGCAGCTCCTCTGCTGGCTTGGGCACCGGGGAGCTGTTTTTT. As protein: CASSSSAGLGTGELFF.

The J gene is TRBJ2-7, the V gene TRBV6-6, with D unclear. This CDR3 is 14 amino acids long. V gave up 3 bases and J gave up 3 bases, with 12 bases separating them. The germline gives CDR1 MNHNY, CDR2 SVGAGI (reference sequence). This chain's CDR3 is CASSYSDVNYEQYF. For the CDR3, the DNA is TGTGCCAGCAGTTATTCGGACGTAAACTACGAGCAGTACTTC.

This clonotype was seen at least ten times. The chain employs TRBV2 and TRBJ1-5; possible D gene TRBD1, 6 bases. V was pared by 4 bases and J by 3 bases, with 10 bases between. The CDR3 spans 14 residues. Germline V lookup: CDR1 SNHLY, CDR2 FYNNEI. The CDR3 DNA follows: TGTGCCAGCAGTGTTGGGGGGCTCAATCAGCCCCAGCATTTT. Translation gives CASSVGGLNQPQHF.

The CDR3 loop is CASSPTEAYEQYF. In nucleotides, the CDR3 is TGTGCCAGCTCACCGACAGAGGCCTACGAGCAGTACTTC. V and J are TRBV18 and TRBJ2-7; tentative D call: TRBD1 (5 bases). Trimming took 3 bases from V and 2 from J, leaving 8 bases between them. Germline lookup yields CDR1 KGHSH and CDR2 LQKENI. The CDR3 is 13 amino acids. Variable domain in full (rest from reference TRBV18 and TRBJ2-7): NAGVMQNPRHLVRRRGQEARLRCSPMKGHSHVYWYRQLPEEGLKFMVYLQKENIIDESGMPKERFSAEFPKEGPSILRIQQVVRGDSAAYFCASSPTEAYEQYFGPGTRLTVT.

In its sample, this clonotype was seen many times. The genes are TRBV7-9 and TRBJ1-1; D is unresolved. The CDR3 contains 12 residues. Germline V CDR1 and CDR2: SEHNR, FQNEAQ (reference sequence). Trimming cost V 5 bases and J 3 bases, with 7 bases left between them. The CDR3 spells CASSRVYTEAFF. CDR3 DNA: TGTGCCAGCAGCCGGGTCTACACTGAAGCTTTCTTT.

This clonotype was detected a few times. V usage is TRBV6-5 and J usage is TRBJ2-1, with 10 positions matching TRBD1. The trim removed 4 bases at V and 7 bases at J, leaving 4 bases unmatched. The CDR3 contains 14 residues. The germline V gene has CDR1 MNHEY and CDR2 SVGAGI. The CDR3 is CASSFRQGANEQFF. The CDR3 DNA reads as TGTGCCAGCAGTTTTCGACAGGGGGCAAATGAGCAGTTCTTC.

This clonotype has just a few counts. The genes are TRBV10-3 and TRBJ2-7; D is perhaps TRBD1 (6 bases). Germline values: CDR1 ENHRY, CDR2 SYGVKD. V lost 4 bases, J lost 6 bases, and 22 bases lay in between. This CDR3 has 16 residues. CDR3: CAISALPTGPHAEQYF. The CDR3 region has the DNA TGTGCCATCAGTGCCCTACCTACAGGGCCCCATGCCGAGCAGTACTTC.

This clonotype has just a few counts. The rearrangement joins TRBV20-1 to TRBJ1-5; D not certain. Germline V gene sequence: CDR1 DFQATT, CDR2 SNEGSKA (reference sequence). Trimming took 2 bases from V and 1 from J, leaving 12 bases between them. The CDR3 is 15 amino acids. The CDR3 coding sequence is TGCAGTGCTAGACTCCCCTTGGGGAGCAATCAGCCCCAGCATTTT. Its translation: CSARLPLGSNQPQHF.